Each of the 2 T cell receptor beta chains below was sequenced from the same sample in a study of CD8 T cells in ankylosing spondylitis. The study's findings and limits: Within ankylosing spondylitis blood, a TCR beta motif made up of several highly homologous variants appeared to be characteristic.

Via MiXCR, TCRdb re-called the 5' RACE reads, giving one row per CDR3 protein. The sample lists some 840,000 distinct CDR3 sequences, 12% occurring once. What these receptors recognize is not known. The sequenced sample consisted of blood, either unsorted or a sorted T cell fraction (not recorded which). These receptors were obtained from a male donor with ankylosing spondylitis.

This clonotype has a handful of counts. V gene TRBV15 combines with J gene TRBJ2-5; 10 nucleotides match TRBD1. The V and J ends lost 0 bases and 5 bases, in that order; junction bases with no gene match: 9. CDR3 size: 17 residues. Germline V CDR1 and CDR2: LNHNV, YYDKDF (reference sequence). The CDR3 is CATSRDLVGTGDETQYF. CDR3 sequence (DNA): TGTGCCACCAGCAGAGATTTAGTGGGGACAGGGGATGAGACCCAGTACTTC.

This clonotype was seen more than once but under ten times. The V call is TRBV6-2 or TRBV6-3, the J call TRBJ2-3; 9 bases line up with TRBD1. Losses at the gene ends were 2 bases for V and 1 base for J; bases not matched to a gene: 4. The germline CDR1 and CDR2 sequences are MNHEY and SVGEGT. This CDR3 region has 16 residues. The CDR3 sequence: CASSYRDRERTDTQYF. The DNA for the CDR3 is TGTGCCAGCAGTTACCGGGACAGGGAACGCACAGATACGCAGTATTTT.